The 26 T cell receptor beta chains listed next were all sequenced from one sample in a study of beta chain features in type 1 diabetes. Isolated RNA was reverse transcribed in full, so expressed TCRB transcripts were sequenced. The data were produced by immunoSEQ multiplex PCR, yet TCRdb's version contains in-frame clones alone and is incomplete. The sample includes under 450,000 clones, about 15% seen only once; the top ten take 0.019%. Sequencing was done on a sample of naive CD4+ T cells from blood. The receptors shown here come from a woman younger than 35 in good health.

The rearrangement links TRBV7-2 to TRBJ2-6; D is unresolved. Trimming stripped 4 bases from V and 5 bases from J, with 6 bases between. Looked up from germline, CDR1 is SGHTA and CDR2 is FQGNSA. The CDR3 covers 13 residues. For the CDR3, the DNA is TGTGCCAGCAGCTCGAGTAGGGCCAACGTCCTGACTTTC. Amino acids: CASSSSRANVLTF.

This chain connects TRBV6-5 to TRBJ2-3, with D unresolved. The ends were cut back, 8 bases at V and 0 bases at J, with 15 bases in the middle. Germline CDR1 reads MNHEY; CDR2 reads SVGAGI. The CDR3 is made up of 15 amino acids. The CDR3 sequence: CASGWRQASTDTQYF. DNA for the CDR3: TGTGCCAGCGGATGGCGACAAGCTAGCACAGATACGCAGTATTTT.

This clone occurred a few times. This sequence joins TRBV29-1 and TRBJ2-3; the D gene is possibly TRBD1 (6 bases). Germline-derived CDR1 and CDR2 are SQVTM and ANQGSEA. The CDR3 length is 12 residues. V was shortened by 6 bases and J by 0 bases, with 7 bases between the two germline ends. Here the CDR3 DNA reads TGCAGCGTCAGGGGAAGCACAGATACGCAGTATTTT. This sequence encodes CSVRGSTDTQYF.

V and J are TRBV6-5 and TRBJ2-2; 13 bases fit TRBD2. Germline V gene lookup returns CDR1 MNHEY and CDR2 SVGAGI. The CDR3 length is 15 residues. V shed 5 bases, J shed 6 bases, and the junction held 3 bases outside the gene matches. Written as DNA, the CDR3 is TGTGCCAGCAGTGGACTAGCGGGAGTCCCCGGGGAGCTGTTTTTT. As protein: CASSGLAGVPGELFF.

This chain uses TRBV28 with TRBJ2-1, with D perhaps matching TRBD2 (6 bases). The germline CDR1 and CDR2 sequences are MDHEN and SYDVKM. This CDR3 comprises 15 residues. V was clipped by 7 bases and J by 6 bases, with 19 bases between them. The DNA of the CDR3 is TGTGCCAGCATTGAGGCGTCCCGAGCGGGCAATGAGCAGTTCTTC. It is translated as CASIEASRAGNEQFF.

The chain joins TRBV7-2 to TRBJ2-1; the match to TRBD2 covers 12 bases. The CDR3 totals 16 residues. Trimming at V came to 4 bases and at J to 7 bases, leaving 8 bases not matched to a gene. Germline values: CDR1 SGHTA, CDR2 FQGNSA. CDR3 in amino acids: CASSSPGLAGYNEQFF. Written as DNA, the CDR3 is TGTGCCAGCAGCTCCCCAGGACTAGCGGGATATAATGAGCAGTTCTTC.

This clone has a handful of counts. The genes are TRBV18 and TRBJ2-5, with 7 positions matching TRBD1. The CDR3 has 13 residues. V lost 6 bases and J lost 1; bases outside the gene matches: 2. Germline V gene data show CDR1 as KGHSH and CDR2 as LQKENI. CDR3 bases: TGTGCCAGCTCTGGGACAGTCCAAGAGACCCAGTACTTC. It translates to CASSGTVQETQYF.

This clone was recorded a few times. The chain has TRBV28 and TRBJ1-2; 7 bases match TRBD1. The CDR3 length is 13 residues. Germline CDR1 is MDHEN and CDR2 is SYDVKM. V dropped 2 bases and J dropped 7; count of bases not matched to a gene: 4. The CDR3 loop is CASSLPGGPGYTF. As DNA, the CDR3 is TGTGCCAGCAGTTTACCAGGGGGTCCTGGCTACACCTTC.

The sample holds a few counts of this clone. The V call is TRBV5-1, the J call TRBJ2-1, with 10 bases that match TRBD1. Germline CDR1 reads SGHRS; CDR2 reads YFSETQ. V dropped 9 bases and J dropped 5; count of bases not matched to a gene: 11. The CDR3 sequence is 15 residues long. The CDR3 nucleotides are TGCGCCACCAGTTTCTCCGGGACAGGGGACAATGAGCAGTTCTTC. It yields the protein CATSFSGTGDNEQFF.

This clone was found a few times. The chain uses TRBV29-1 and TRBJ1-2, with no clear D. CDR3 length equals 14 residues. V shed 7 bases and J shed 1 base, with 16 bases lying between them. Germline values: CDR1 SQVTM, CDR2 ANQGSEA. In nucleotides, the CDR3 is TGCAGCGCCCGGCTCGGGTCTCTTAACTATGGCTACACCTTC. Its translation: CSARLGSLNYGYTF.

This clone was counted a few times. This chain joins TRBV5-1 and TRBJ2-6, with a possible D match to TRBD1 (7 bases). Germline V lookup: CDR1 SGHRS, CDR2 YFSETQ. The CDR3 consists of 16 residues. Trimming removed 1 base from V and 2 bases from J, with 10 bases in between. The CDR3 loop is CASSLTGEAGANVLTF. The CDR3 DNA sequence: TGCGCCAGCAGCTTGACAGGGGAGGCTGGGGCCAACGTCCTGACTTTC.

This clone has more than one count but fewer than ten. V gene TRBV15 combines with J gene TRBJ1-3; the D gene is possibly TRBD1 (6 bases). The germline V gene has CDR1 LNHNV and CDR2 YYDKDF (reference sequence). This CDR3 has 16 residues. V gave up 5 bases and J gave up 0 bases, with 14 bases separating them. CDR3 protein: CATSANRVGSGNTIYF. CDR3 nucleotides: TGTGCCACCAGCGCTAACAGGGTCGGCTCTGGAAACACCATATATTTT.

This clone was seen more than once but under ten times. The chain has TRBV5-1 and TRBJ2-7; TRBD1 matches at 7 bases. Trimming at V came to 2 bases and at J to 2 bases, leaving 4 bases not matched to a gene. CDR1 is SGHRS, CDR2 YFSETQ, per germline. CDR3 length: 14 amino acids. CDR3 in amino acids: CASSLGQVAYEQYF. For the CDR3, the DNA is TGCGCCAGCAGCTTAGGACAGGTCGCCTACGAGCAGTACTTC.

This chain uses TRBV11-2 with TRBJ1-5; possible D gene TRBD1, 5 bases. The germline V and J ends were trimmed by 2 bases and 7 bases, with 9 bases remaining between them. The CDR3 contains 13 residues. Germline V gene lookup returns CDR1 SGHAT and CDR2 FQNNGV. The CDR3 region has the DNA TGTGCCAGCAGCTTACAGGGATTGCAGCCCCAGCATTTT. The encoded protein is CASSLQGLQPQHF.

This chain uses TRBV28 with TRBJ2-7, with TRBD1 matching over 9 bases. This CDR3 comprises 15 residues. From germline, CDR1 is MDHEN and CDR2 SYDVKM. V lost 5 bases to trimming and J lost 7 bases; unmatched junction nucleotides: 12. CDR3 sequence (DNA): TGTGCCAGCAGTCTCACCGGGACAGGGTCCGGTGAGCAGTACTTC. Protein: CASSLTGTGSGEQYF.

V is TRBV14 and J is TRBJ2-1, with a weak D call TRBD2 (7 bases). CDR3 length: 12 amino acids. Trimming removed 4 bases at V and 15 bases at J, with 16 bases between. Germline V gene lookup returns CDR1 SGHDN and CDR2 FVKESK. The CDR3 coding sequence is TGTGCCAGCAGCCGACTACAGGGAGGGTTGTTCTTC. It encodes CASSRLQGGLFF.

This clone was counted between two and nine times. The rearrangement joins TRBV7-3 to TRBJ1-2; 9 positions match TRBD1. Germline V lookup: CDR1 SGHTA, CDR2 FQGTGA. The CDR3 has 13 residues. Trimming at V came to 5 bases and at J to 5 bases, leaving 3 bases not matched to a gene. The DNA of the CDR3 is TGTGCCAGCAGCCCGACAGGGGGGTATGGCTACACCTTC. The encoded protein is CASSPTGGYGYTF.

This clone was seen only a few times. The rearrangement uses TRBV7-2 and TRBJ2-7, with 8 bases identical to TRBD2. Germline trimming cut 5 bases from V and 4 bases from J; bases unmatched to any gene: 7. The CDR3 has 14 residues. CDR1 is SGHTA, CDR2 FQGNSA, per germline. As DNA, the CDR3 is TGTGCCAGCAGCCGAAGCGGGAGCGAGTACGAGCAGTACTTC. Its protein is CASSRSGSEYEQYF.

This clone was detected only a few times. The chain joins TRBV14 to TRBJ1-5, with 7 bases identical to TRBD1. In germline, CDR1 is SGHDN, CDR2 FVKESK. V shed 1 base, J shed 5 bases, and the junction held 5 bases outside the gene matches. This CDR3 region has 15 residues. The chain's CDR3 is CASSQVRDSHQPQHF. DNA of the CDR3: TGTGCCAGCAGCCAAGTCCGGGACAGTCATCAGCCCCAGCATTTT.

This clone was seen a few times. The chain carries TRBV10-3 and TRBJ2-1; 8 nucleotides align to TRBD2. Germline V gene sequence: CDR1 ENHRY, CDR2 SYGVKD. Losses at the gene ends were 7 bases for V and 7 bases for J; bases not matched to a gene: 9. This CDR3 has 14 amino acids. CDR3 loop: CAINPGLGLNEQFF. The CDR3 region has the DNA TGTGCCATCAATCCGGGACTAGGTTTAAATGAGCAGTTCTTC.

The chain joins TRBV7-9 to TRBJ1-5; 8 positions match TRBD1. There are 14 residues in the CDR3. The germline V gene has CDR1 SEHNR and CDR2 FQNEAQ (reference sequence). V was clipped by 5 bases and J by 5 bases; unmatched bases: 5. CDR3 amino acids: CASSGDRWDQPQHF. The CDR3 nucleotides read TGTGCCAGCAGCGGGGACAGGTGGGATCAGCCCCAGCATTTT.

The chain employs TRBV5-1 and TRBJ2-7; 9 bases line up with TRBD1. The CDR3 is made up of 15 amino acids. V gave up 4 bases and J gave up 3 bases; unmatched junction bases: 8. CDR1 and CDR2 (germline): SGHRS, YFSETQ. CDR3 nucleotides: TGCGCCAGCAGCCTTTTACCGGGACAGGGCTACGAGCAGTACTTC. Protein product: CASSLLPGQGYEQYF. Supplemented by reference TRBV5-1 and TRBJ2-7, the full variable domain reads KAGVTQTPRYLIKTRGQQVTLSCSPISGHRSVSWYQQTPGQGLQFLFEYFSETQRNKGNFPGRFSGRQFSNSRSEMNVSTLELGDSALYLCASSLLPGQGYEQYFGPGTRLTVT.

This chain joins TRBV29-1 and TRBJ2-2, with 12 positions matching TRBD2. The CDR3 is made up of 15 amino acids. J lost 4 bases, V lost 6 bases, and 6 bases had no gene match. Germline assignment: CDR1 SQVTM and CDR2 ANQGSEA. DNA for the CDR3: TGCAGCGTGGCGACTAGCGGGAGTACCACCGGGGAGCTGTTTTTT. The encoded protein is CSVATSGSTTGELFF.

CDR3 sequence: CAISESGLAEQFF. CDR3 in DNA: TGTGCCATCAGTGAGTCGGGACTGGCCGAGCAGTTCTTC. This chain links TRBV10-3 with TRBJ2-1, with D possibly being TRBD2 (6 bases). V was cut by 0 bases and J by 10 bases, with 10 bases left in between. Germline V gives CDR1 ENHRY, CDR2 SYGVKD. This CDR3 comprises 13 residues.

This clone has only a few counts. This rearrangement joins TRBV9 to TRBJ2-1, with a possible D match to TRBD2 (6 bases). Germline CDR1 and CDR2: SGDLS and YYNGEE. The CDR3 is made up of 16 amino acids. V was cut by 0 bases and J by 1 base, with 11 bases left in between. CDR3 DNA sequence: TGTGCCAGCAGCGTAGGAGGACTACCTTCCTACAATGAGCAGTTCTTC. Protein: CASSVGGLPSYNEQFF.

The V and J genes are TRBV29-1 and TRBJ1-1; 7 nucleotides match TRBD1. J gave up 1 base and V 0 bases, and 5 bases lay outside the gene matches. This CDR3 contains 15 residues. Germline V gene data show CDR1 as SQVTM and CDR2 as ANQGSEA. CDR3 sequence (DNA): TGCAGCGTTGAAGACTCCCGGACAGGGAACACTGAAGCTTTCTTT. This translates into CSVEDSRTGNTEAFF.